The 2 T cell receptor beta chains listed next were all sequenced from one sample in a study of OX40 agonist ivuxolimab in advanced cancers. Clones were sequenced by immunoSEQ multiplex PCR, and TCRdb holds only the in-frame ones, with some missing. Among 52,000 or so clones listed, less than 85% were seen once. The sample in question was CD4+ or CD8+ T cells sorted from blood, obtained in a trial of the OX40 agonist ivuxolimab. Every receptor here comes from an adult with an advanced solid tumor such as melanoma, head and neck, liver or kidney cancer.

Regarding this clone: At one boundary the junction diverges from the germline segment, which might be a read error. The chain links TRBV5-4 to TRBJ2-5; 7 nucleotides match TRBD1. Germline CDR1 and CDR2: SGHNT and YYREEE (reference sequence). The CDR3 is made up of 13 amino acids. The CDR3: CASSSGQQEAQYF. CDR3 coding DNA: TGTGCCAGCAGCTCGGGACAGCAAGAGGCCCAGTACTTC. The whole variable domain, remainder taken from reference TRBV5-4 and TRBJ2-5, is ETGVTQSPTHLIKTRGQQVTLRCSSQSGHNTVSWYQQALGQGPQFIFQYYREEENGRGNFPPRFSGLQFPNYSSELNVNALELDDSALYLCASSSGQQEAQYFGPGTRLLVL.

This rearrangement joins TRBV18 to TRBJ2-2; 7 bases line up with TRBD2. Trimming at V came to 3 bases and at J to 5 bases, leaving 6 bases not matched to a gene. The germline gives CDR1 KGHSH, CDR2 LQKENI. This CDR3 is built from 15 residues. The CDR3 region is CASSPGGRFTGELFF. In DNA form, the CDR3 reads TGTGCCAGCTCACCGGGCGGGAGATTTACCGGGGAGCTGTTTTTT.